This TCR beta chain was recovered during a study of T cells in Graves' hyperthyroidism and ophthalmopathy. This clonotype was seen ten or more times. V lost 6 bases to trimming and J lost 3 bases; unmatched junction nucleotides: 6. This CDR3 spans 15 amino acids. Researchers amplified the TCR beta CDR3 regions from RNA transcripts. The HTBI set primed first-round TCR CDR3 RT-PCR. TCRdb re-derived calls from the multiplex PCR reads in MiXCR, one entry per CDR3 protein. The sample includes about 300,000 distinct CDR3 sequences, roughly 17% seen only once; the top ten take 33%. Material: blood. The TCR originated in a man aged 25 to 40 with Graves' hyperthyroidism. The J gene is TRBJ2-1, the V gene TRBV12-3 or TRBV12-4; TRBD2 matches at 9 bases. DNA of the CDR3: TGTGCCAGCAGGCCACTAGCGGGTAACTACAATGAGCAGTTCTTC. Translation gives CASRPLAGNYNEQFF.